The TCR beta chain under discussion was sequenced for a study of CD8 T cells in ankylosing spondylitis. General observations from the study: Clones linked with disease were CD8+ and fairly uncommon in the peripheral blood. Researchers reportedly found disease-linked clones significantly enriched in matched ankylosing spondylitis synovial fluid. Made up of fewer than ten highly homologous variants, a TCR beta motif appeared characteristic of ankylosing spondylitis blood.

Germline lookup yields CDR1 SEHNR and CDR2 FQNEAQ (reference sequence). V gave up 1 base and J gave up 7 bases, with 14 bases separating them. CDR3 length equals 16 residues. TCRdb reanalysed the 5' RACE reads using MiXCR and keeps one entry per CDR3 protein. Of around 890,000 distinct CDR3 sequences in the sample, around 11% are singletons; the top ten hold approximately 0.51%. In regard to this clonotype: Its specificity is not known.

The sample comprised blood, either unsorted or a sorted T cell fraction (not recorded which). The sequence was collected from a male donor with ankylosing spondylitis. This chain joins TRBV7-9 and TRBJ1-6; D is unclear. The CDR3, as DNA: TGTGCCAGCAGCTTAGGGGGTTGGCAGACCAATTCACCCCTCCACTTT. Translating it yields CASSLGGWQTNSPLHF.